The sequence of this TCR beta chain was determined in a study of cytomegalovirus exposure and HLA in healthy donors. Germline V gene lookup returns CDR1 MNHEY and CDR2 SVGAGI. Trimming left V 8 bases short and J 2 bases short, with 16 bases between. The CDR3 spans 15 residues. PCR was performed using 60 Vbeta and 13 Jbeta primers. The assay was immunoSEQ multiplex PCR, and TCRdb's table has in-frame clones only and misses some. The table shows about 180,000 clones, with roughly 79% occurring only once. The TCR comes from a woman younger than 35 in good health and CMV-seropositive. This sequence joins TRBV6-5 and TRBJ1-5; D is perhaps TRBD1 (5 bases). Sequencing was performed on PBMCs. CDR3 coding DNA: TGTGCCAGCGCTAGGGGTTTCGAGGGCAATCAGCCCCAGCATTTT. Encoded protein: CASARGFEGNQPQHF.